These T cell receptor beta chains were read from a single sample in a study of blood T cell repertoires in COVID-19. The repertoire was sequenced with immunoSEQ multiplex PCR; TCRdb's copy has only in-frame clones and lacks some. The table has around 300,000 clones, approximately 86% seen once. Source material: PBMCs or T cells enriched from blood (not recorded which). The receptor source for this set is a woman aged 25 to 39 who had recovered from COVID-19. Each CDR3 is given with its conserved first and last residue. Each record gives: J gene, clone size, D gene, V gene, CDR3 protein, CDR3 DNA. D genes are given only for firm matches. Size tells how often a clone was seen (once, few, many) or the class of an expanded clone, and some rows leave it out.

J: TRBJ2-7
size: -
D: -
V: TRBV7-2
CDR3: CASSRLLQSSYEQYF
DNA: TGTGCCAGCAGCCGCCTCTTACAGTCCTCCTACGAGCAGTACTTC

J: TRBJ1-2
size: -
D: TRBD1
V: TRBV7-2
CDR3: CASRPDRFNANYGYTF
DNA: TGTGCCAGCAGACCGGACAGGTTCAATGCTAACTATGGCTACACCTTC

J: TRBJ2-5
size: -
D: TRBD1
V: TRBV7-2
CDR3: CASSTDRGKTQYF
DNA: TGTGCCAGCAGCACGGACAGGGGAAAGACCCAGTACTTC

J: TRBJ2-2
size: -
D: -
V: TRBV11-3
CDR3: CASSPRLGGELFF
DNA: TGTGCCAGCAGCCCTAGACTGGGCGGGGAGCTGTTTTTT

J: TRBJ1-1
size: -
D: -
V: TRBV7-3
CDR3: CASSEDSRSEAFF
DNA: TGTGCCAGCAGCGAGGACAGTCGAAGTGAAGCTTTCTTT

J: TRBJ2-3
size: -
D: TRBD2
V: TRBV3-1/TRBV3-2
CDR3: CASSQVFLVAGGHSTQYF
DNA: TGTGCCAGCAGCCAAGTCTTTTTAGTAGCGGGGGGGCATTCGACGCAGTATTTT

J: TRBJ2-1
size: -
D: -
V: TRBV23-1
CDR3: CASSQPHWSSYNEQFF
DNA: TGCGCCAGCAGTCAACCCCATTGGAGCTCCTACAATGAGCAGTTCTTC

J: TRBJ2-7
size: -
D: TRBD1
V: TRBV10-3
CDR3: CAIRGQSRYEQYF
DNA: TGTGCCATCAGGGGACAGAGCCGATACGAGCAGTACTTC

J: TRBJ2-3
size: -
D: TRBD2
V: TRBV5-1
CDR3: CASSLLTSGRIPSTDTQYF
DNA: TGCGCCAGCAGCCTCCTGACTAGCGGGAGAATCCCTAGCACAGATACGCAGTATTTT

J: TRBJ1-2
size: once
D: TRBD1
V: TRBV6-5
CDR3: CASIRDRGIYGYTF
DNA: TGTGCCAGCATCCGGGACAGGGGAATCTATGGCTACACCTTC

J: TRBJ1-5
size: -
D: -
V: TRBV7-9
CDR3: CASSLGGGYSNQPQHF
DNA: TGTGCCAGCAGCTTAGGGGGAGGCTATAGCAATCAGCCCCAGCATTTT

J: TRBJ1-1
size: -
D: -
V: TRBV5-1
CDR3: CASSSVGLRDTEAFF
DNA: TGCGCCAGCAGCTCGGTGGGCCTGAGGGACACTGAAGCTTTCTTT

J: TRBJ1-4
size: -
D: -
V: TRBV18
CDR3: CASSPFRGATNEKLFF
DNA: TGTGCCAGCTCACCCTTCCGAGGCGCAACTAATGAAAAACTGTTTTTT

J: TRBJ1-3
size: -
D: -
V: TRBV10-3
CDR3: CAISDREGARGYF
DNA: TGTGCCATCAGTGATAGGGAGGGAGCCCGGGGATATTTT

J: TRBJ2-7
size: -
D: -
V: TRBV19
CDR3: CASSIGQFSPYEQYF
DNA: TGTGCCAGTAGTATCGGACAGTTCTCTCCCTACGAGCAGTACTTC

J: TRBJ1-2
size: few
D: -
V: TRBV28
CDR3: CASSPGRRDGYTF
DNA: TGTGCCAGCAGCCCGGGCCGGAGGGATGGCTACACCTTC

J: TRBJ1-1
size: -
D: TRBD1
V: TRBV11-3
CDR3: CASSLSGTAPMNTEAFF
DNA: TGTGCCAGCAGCTTATCCGGGACAGCGCCTATGAACACTGAAGCTTTCTTT

J: TRBJ2-5
size: -
D: TRBD1
V: TRBV28
CDR3: CASQIPRPTGTRETQYF
DNA: TGTGCCAGCCAGATCCCTCGGCCGACAGGGACGCGGGAGACCCAGTACTTC

J: TRBJ1-2
size: -
D: TRBD1
V: TRBV27
CDR3: CASSLSPGTGVGGYTF
DNA: TGTGCCAGCAGTTTATCTCCCGGGACAGGGGTAGGGGGCTACACCTTC

J: TRBJ2-5
size: -
D: TRBD2
V: TRBV29-1
CDR3: CSVVPRTSGIGTETQYF
DNA: TGCAGCGTTGTCCCCCGGACTAGCGGGATAGGTACGGAGACCCAGTACTTC

J: TRBJ1-2
size: -
D: TRBD1
V: TRBV28
CDR3: CASSYRDRPLYGYTF
DNA: TGTGCCAGCAGTTACCGGGACAGACCCCTCTATGGCTACACCTTC

J: TRBJ2-7
size: -
D: TRBD1
V: TRBV27
CDR3: CATRTGGSYEQYF
DNA: TGTGCCACCCGGACAGGGGGATCCTACGAGCAGTACTTC

J: TRBJ2-1
size: -
D: TRBD1
V: TRBV24-1
CDR3: CATRHYRGQGAYYNEQFF
DNA: TGTGCCACCAGACATTACCGTGGGCAGGGGGCCTACTACAATGAGCAGTTCTTC

J: TRBJ2-3
size: -
D: -
V: TRBV11-3
CDR3: CASSLAGERGDTQYF
DNA: TGTGCCAGCAGCTTAGCGGGGGAGCGAGGGGATACGCAGTATTTT

J: TRBJ2-5
size: -
D: TRBD2
V: TRBV19
CDR3: CASSPPGLRETQYF
DNA: TGTGCCAGTAGTCCGCCGGGACTACGGGAGACCCAGTACTTC

J: TRBJ1-3
size: -
D: -
V: TRBV7-2
CDR3: CASSLARGSSGNTIYF
DNA: TGTGCCAGCAGCTTAGCGCGAGGCAGCTCTGGAAACACCATATATTTT

J: TRBJ2-1
size: -
D: TRBD1
V: TRBV5-1
CDR3: CASSGPGTGGYNEQFF
DNA: TGCGCCAGCAGCGGTCCCGGGACAGGGGGCTACAATGAGCAGTTCTTC

J: TRBJ1-1
size: -
D: -
V: TRBV7-9
CDR3: CASSSPRVVGTEAFF
DNA: TGTGCCAGCAGCTCCCCCAGGGTAGTCGGCACTGAAGCTTTCTTT

J: TRBJ1-5
size: -
D: -
V: TRBV28
CDR3: CASSLSRNQPQHF
DNA: TGTGCCAGCAGTTTATCCAGAAATCAGCCCCAGCATTTT

J: TRBJ1-2
size: -
D: TRBD1
V: TRBV11-1
CDR3: CASSPGTGDGYTF
DNA: TGTGCCAGCAGCCCCGGGACAGGGGATGGCTACACCTTC

J: TRBJ2-7
size: -
D: TRBD1
V: TRBV10-1
CDR3: CASRQGVPYEQYF
DNA: TGCGCCAGCAGACAGGGGGTTCCCTACGAGCAGTACTTC

J: TRBJ1-5
size: once
D: TRBD1
V: TRBV28
CDR3: CASSFRGHQPQHF
DNA: TGTGCCAGCAGTTTCAGGGGGCACCAGCCCCAGCATTTT

J: TRBJ2-7
size: -
D: -
V: TRBV5-6
CDR3: CASSLGLAVSYEQYF
DNA: TGTGCCAGCAGCTTGGGGTTAGCGGTATCCTACGAGCAGTACTTC

J: TRBJ2-7
size: -
D: -
V: TRBV6-2/TRBV6-3
CDR3: CASSYSSGRLDSYEQYF
DNA: TGTGCCAGCAGTTACTCGAGTGGACGACTAGACTCCTACGAGCAGTACTTC

J: TRBJ1-2
size: few
D: -
V: TRBV28
CDR3: CASTSGPLEYGYTF
DNA: TGTGCCAGTACGAGCGGGCCATTAGAATATGGCTACACCTTC

J: TRBJ2-7
size: -
D: -
V: TRBV5-6
CDR3: CASSLVADYEQYF
DNA: TGTGCCAGCAGCTTGGTAGCCGACTACGAGCAGTACTTC

J: TRBJ2-7
size: -
D: TRBD1
V: TRBV19
CDR3: CASSLQGSSYEQYF
DNA: TGTGCCAGTAGTTTACAGGGGTCTTCCTACGAGCAGTACTTC

J: TRBJ1-3
size: -
D: -
V: TRBV4-1
CDR3: CASSQDTPPRTIYF
DNA: TGCGCCAGCAGCCAAGATACTCCCCCGAGGACCATATATTTT